The 27 T cell receptor beta chains in this list originate from one sample, sequenced in a study of cytotoxic CD8 clonotypes in ibrutinib-treated CLL. Sequencing was performed with immunoSEQ multiplex PCR; in TCRdb, only in-frame clones are kept and a portion is missing. The sample records a few hundred thousand clones, about three quarters being singletons. The material sequenced was PBMCs, taken after 24 months of ibrutinib treatment. The receptor set was obtained from a human donor with chronic lymphocytic leukemia.

About this clone: Its ends do not fully match the called genes, so a read error is possible. This chain joins TRBV2 and TRBJ2-2; TRBD1 matches 7 bases. CDR3 size: 15 residues. CDR1 is SNHLY, CDR2 FYNNEI, per germline. The CDR3 nucleotides read TGTGCCAGCAGGGAAGACAGGGAGCCCCCCGGGGAGCTGTTTTTT. Protein sequence: CASREDREPPGELFF.

The chain combines TRBV27 with TRBJ1-5, with D maybe TRBD1 (6 bases). The CDR3 loop spans 14 amino acids. V was shortened by 6 bases and J by 2 bases, with 11 bases between the two germline ends. Germline V gene lookup returns CDR1 MNHEY and CDR2 SMNVEV (reference sequence). The CDR3 here is CASSINRGNQPQHF. CDR3 nucleotides: TGTGCCAGCAGCATTAACAGGGGCAATCAGCCCCAGCATTTT.

V is TRBV18 and J is TRBJ1-5, with a tentative D call TRBD1 (5 bases). This CDR3 contains 15 residues. The ends were cut back, 2 bases at V and 4 bases at J, with 12 bases in the middle. Per germline, CDR1 KGHSH and CDR2 LQKENI. CDR3 region: CASSPARGGNQPQHF. CDR3 DNA: TGTGCCAGCTCACCAGCACGGGGGGGTAATCAGCCCCAGCATTTT.

J is TRBJ2-7 and V is TRBV5-7, with unresolved D. TRBV5-7 is noted as an ORF with a role that remains uncertain. The CDR3 is made up of 11 amino acids. V was cut by 3 bases and J by 10 bases, with 11 bases left in between. CDR3 residues: CASSSFRDQYF. CDR3 coding DNA: TGTGCCAGCAGCTCTTTTAGGGATCAGTACTTC.

The chain uses TRBV9 and TRBJ1-1; 8 nucleotides line up with TRBD1. This CDR3 contains 16 residues. Losses at the gene ends were 4 bases for V and 6 bases for J; bases not matched to a gene: 14. CDR1 is SGDLS, CDR2 YYNGEE, per germline. The CDR3 DNA reads as TGTGCCAGCAGCCCGCCTCGGACAGGGATTAGTGCTGAAGCTTTCTTT. Translation gives CASSPPRTGISAEAFF.

The chain is built from TRBV7-3 and TRBJ2-3; TRBD2 matches at 12 bases. CDR1 and CDR2 (germline): SGHTA, FQGTGA. The CDR3 covers 16 residues. The junction had 9 bases not matched to a gene; V was cut back by 5 bases and J by 6 bases. The CDR3 protein is CASSARLAGAGDTQYF. In DNA, the CDR3 is TGTGCCAGCAGCGCCCGACTAGCGGGAGCGGGCGATACGCAGTATTTT.

The genes are TRBV4-1 and TRBJ2-7; D possibly corresponds to TRBD2 (6 bases). CDR3 size: 14 residues. Germline loops: CDR1 MGHRA, CDR2 YSYEKL. Trimming shortened V by 9 bases and J by 0 bases, and 15 bases separated the two germline ends. CDR3 sequence reads: CASVWGETSYEQYF. CDR3 DNA: TGCGCCAGTGTATGGGGGGAAACCTCCTACGAGCAGTACTTC.

The V gene is TRBV2, the J gene TRBJ1-5; no firm D call. The length of the CDR3 is 14 residues. CDR1 and CDR2 (germline): SNHLY, FYNNEI. The V gene lost 6 bases and the J gene lost 1 base, with 10 bases spanning the gap. Here the CDR3 reads CASRGSKSNQPQHF. In DNA form, the CDR3 reads TGTGCCAGCAGGGGGAGCAAAAGCAATCAGCCCCAGCATTTT.

The chain combines TRBV5-1 with TRBJ2-3; weak D call: TRBD1 (7 bases). CDR1 and CDR2 (germline): SGHRS, YFSETQ. The V end lost 5 bases, the J end lost 4 bases, and 17 bases lay between the germline ends. There are 15 residues in the CDR3. The CDR3 loop reads CASSKQGGIADTQYF. The DNA of the CDR3 is TGCGCCAGCAGTAAGCAGGGGGGTATCGCAGATACGCAGTATTTT.

To note about this clone: The same CDR3 can be traced to other DNA sequences in this sample. V usage is TRBV5-1 and J usage is TRBJ2-3; no clear D gene. Germline V gene data show CDR1 as SGHRS and CDR2 as YFSETQ. This CDR3 region has 14 residues. Trimming stripped 0 bases from V and 1 base from J, with 6 bases between. CDR3 in DNA: TGCGCCAGCAGCTTGGGGGAAGGCACAGATACGCAGTATTTT. It translates to CASSLGEGTDTQYF.

Details on this clone: Other DNA sequences in this sample translate to the same CDR3. Here the CDR3 DNA reads TGCAGCGTTGACGGGGGTGAGACCCAGTACTTC. This codes for CSVDGGETQYF. The gene calls are TRBV29-1 and TRBJ2-5; D is possibly TRBD2 (6 bases). CDR3 length: 11 residues. Trimming pared 3 bases from V and 5 bases from J, leaving 7 bases between. Germline CDR1 reads SQVTM; CDR2 reads ANQGSEA.

The V and J genes are TRBV7-3 and TRBJ2-2; D is perhaps TRBD1 or TRBD2 (8 bases each). V lost 4 bases, J lost 7 bases, and 13 bases lay in between. This CDR3 has 14 amino acids. Germline CDR1 and CDR2: SGHTA and FQGTGA. In nucleotides, the CDR3 is TGTGCCAGCAGCTATAGCGGGACAGGCGGGGAGCTGTTTTTT. It yields the protein CASSYSGTGGELFF.

The chain uses TRBV7-2 and TRBJ2-1; 8 nucleotides line up with TRBD2. The germline gives CDR1 SGHTA, CDR2 FQGNSA. Trimming took 1 base from V and 5 from J; bases not matched to a gene: 7. The CDR3 contains 16 residues. The CDR3 reads CASSLVRLAGHNEQFF. The CDR3 coding sequence is TGTGCCAGCAGCTTAGTGAGGCTAGCGGGTCACAATGAGCAGTTCTTC.

The rearrangement uses TRBV4-3 and TRBJ1-4; perhaps TRBD1 as D (5 bases). The CDR3 consists of 14 residues. Between the trimmed V and J ends, which lost 8 bases and 7 bases, there was a span of 17 bases. Germline assignment: CDR1 LGHNA and CDR2 YSLEER. The CDR3 region is CASSKRGPGEKLFF. The DNA for the CDR3 is TGCGCCAGCTCTAAAAGGGGCCCCGGTGAAAAACTGTTTTTT.

This chain connects TRBV19 to TRBJ2-7, with 7 bases lining up with TRBD2. This CDR3 region has 13 residues. The V gene's germline CDR1 is LNHDA and CDR2 SQIVND (reference sequence). After removal of 3 bases from V and 4 bases from J, the junction contained 3 bases not matched to a gene. The CDR3 protein is CASSIRGDYEQYF. The CDR3 DNA reads as TGTGCCAGTAGTATCCGGGGGGATTACGAGCAGTACTTC.

The chain joins TRBV5-1 to TRBJ1-2; 9 positions agree with TRBD1. The length of the CDR3 is 13 residues. Per germline, CDR1 SGHRS and CDR2 YFSETQ. V was clipped by 4 bases and J by 7 bases; unmatched bases: 5. The chain's CDR3 is CASSKGQGLGYTF. CDR3 DNA: TGCGCCAGCAGCAAGGGACAGGGTCTTGGCTACACCTTC. Full variable domain (missing parts from reference TRBV5-1 and TRBJ1-2): KAGVTQTPRYLIKTRGQQVTLSCSPISGHRSVSWYQQTPGQGLQFLFEYFSETQRNKGNFPGRFSGRQFSNSRSEMNVSTLELGDSALYLCASSKGQGLGYTFGSGTRLTVV.

V and J are TRBV27 and TRBJ2-1; 10 bases match TRBD2. The length of the CDR3 is 15 residues. Germline CDR1 reads MNHEY; CDR2 reads SMNVEV (reference sequence). V gave up 8 bases and J gave up 8 bases; unmatched junction bases: 12. This CDR3 reads CASSLSSGSIDEQFF. The CDR3, as DNA: TGTGCCAGCTCTCTCTCTAGCGGGAGTATCGATGAGCAGTTCTTC.

The V and J genes are TRBV5-1 and TRBJ2-1; 9 nucleotides agree with TRBD2. The CDR3 extends over 15 amino acids. Looked up from germline, CDR1 is SGHRS and CDR2 is YFSETQ. With 1 base clipped from V and 6 bases from J, the junction kept 5 bases outside the gene matches. The CDR3 loop is CASSLLAGASNEQFF. The CDR3 DNA follows: TGCGCCAGCAGCTTGTTAGCGGGAGCGTCCAATGAGCAGTTCTTC.

The V and J genes are TRBV19 and TRBJ2-7; D call uncertain. The V end lost 10 bases, the J end lost 9 bases, and 16 bases lay between the germline ends. This CDR3 has 11 amino acids. Germline V CDR1 and CDR2: LNHDA, SQIVND (reference sequence). This chain's CDR3 is CATYSPSGQYF. The CDR3 coding sequence is TGTGCCACCTACAGTCCTTCCGGGCAGTACTTC.

This clone was detected only once. This chain links TRBV6-1 with TRBJ1-1, with 9 bases lining up with TRBD1. The CDR3 has 14 amino acids. Germline V gives CDR1 MNHNS, CDR2 SASEGT. V shed 11 bases and J 1 base; nucleotides not matched to a gene: 8. For the CDR3, the DNA is TGTGCCGGGAAACAGGGGGCGAGGAACACTGAAGCTTTCTTT. Its translation: CAGKQGARNTEAFF.

This chain links TRBV6-6 with TRBJ2-7; 11 positions match TRBD1. The CDR3 spans 15 residues. V lost 5 bases, J lost 1 base, and 4 bases stayed unmatched. Germline values: CDR1 MNHNY, CDR2 SVGAGI (reference sequence). The chain's CDR3 is CASSPRDRGSYEQYF. The CDR3 DNA is TGTGCCAGCAGTCCTCGGGACAGGGGGTCCTACGAGCAGTACTTC.

This CDR3 is CASRWAGEETQYF. The CDR3 DNA follows: TGCGCCAGCAGGTGGGCAGGGGAAGAGACCCAGTACTTC. The rearrangement uses TRBV5-1 and TRBJ2-5, with D tentatively TRBD1 (6 bases). Germline V CDR1 and CDR2: SGHRS, YFSETQ. The CDR3 spans 13 residues. Trimming cost V 5 bases and J 3 bases, with 11 bases left between them.

This chain links TRBV19 with TRBJ2-5; a weak D match, TRBD1 (5 bases). This CDR3 region has 13 residues. V lost 7 bases and J lost 2, with 11 bases in between. The germline CDR1 and CDR2 sequences are LNHDA and SQIVND (reference sequence). The CDR3 DNA reads TGTGCCAGTAAGTTGCCAGGGCAAGAGACCCAGTACTTC. Translating gives CASKLPGQETQYF.

The chain carries TRBV19 and TRBJ1-5, with D possibly matching TRBD1 (5 bases). In germline, CDR1 is LNHDA, CDR2 SQIVND (reference sequence). V lost 5 bases and J 5 bases, leaving 19 bases between the germline ends. CDR3 length: 16 residues. The CDR3 DNA sequence: TGTGCCAGTAGTGGCCGGGACGGCTCTTGGGATCAGCCCCAGCATTTT. Protein product: CASSGRDGSWDQPQHF.

This chain uses TRBV28 with TRBJ2-7; the match to TRBD1 covers 8 bases. The V gene's germline CDR1 is MDHEN and CDR2 SYDVKM. The V segment lost 2 bases and the J segment 3 bases; nucleotides outside the gene matches: 3. This CDR3 contains 14 residues. CDR3 bases: TGTGCCAGCAGTTTAGGGACAGGTGGCTACGAGCAGTACTTC. Translation gives CASSLGTGGYEQYF.

The V call is TRBV5-4, the J call TRBJ2-7; 7 nucleotides align to TRBD2. The CDR3 extends over 13 amino acids. V gave up 2 bases and J gave up 7 bases; unmatched junction bases: 6. The germline CDR1 and CDR2 sequences are SGHNT and YYREEE (reference sequence). CDR3 coding DNA: TGTGCCAGCAGCTTACCGGGAGGATGGGAGCAGTACTTC. Amino acids: CASSLPGGWEQYF.

The chain joins TRBV4-1 to TRBJ1-5; no firm D call. CDR1 and CDR2 from the germline V gene are MGHRA and YSYEKL. Trimming cost V 3 bases and J 0 bases, with 3 bases left between them. This CDR3 contains 13 residues. CDR3 loop: CASSHNSNQPQHF. The CDR3 DNA follows: TGCGCCAGCAGCCACAATAGCAATCAGCCCCAGCATTTT.